This T cell receptor beta chain is from a study of T cell responses to AZD1222 COVID-19 vaccine. Study-level background: It was second doses at about 4 or about 12 weeks that were pooled. Study-wide findings and caveats: Reportedly, close to half of spike-specific TCRs are directed against unmutated variant regions. Seropositive status at baseline applied to only a handful of AZD1222 recipients.

To note about this clone: Its antigen is not identified.

The method was immunoSEQ multiplex PCR; TCRdb's version includes in-frame clones alone and lacks a portion of them. This sample has some 140,000 clones, with approximately 90% found just once. Germline V gives CDR1 SGHTA, CDR2 FQGNSA. The CDR3 covers 14 residues. The germline V and J ends were trimmed by 5 bases and 4 bases, with 11 bases remaining between them. The sample consisted of peripheral blood, taken on day 0 of AZD1222 vaccination. This chain uses TRBV7-2 with TRBJ2-2; no reliable D call. The sequence came from an adult in good health. CDR3 loop: CASSGRTTTGELFF. Written as DNA, the CDR3 is TGTGCCAGCAGCGGCAGGACGACCACCGGGGAGCTGTTTTTT.